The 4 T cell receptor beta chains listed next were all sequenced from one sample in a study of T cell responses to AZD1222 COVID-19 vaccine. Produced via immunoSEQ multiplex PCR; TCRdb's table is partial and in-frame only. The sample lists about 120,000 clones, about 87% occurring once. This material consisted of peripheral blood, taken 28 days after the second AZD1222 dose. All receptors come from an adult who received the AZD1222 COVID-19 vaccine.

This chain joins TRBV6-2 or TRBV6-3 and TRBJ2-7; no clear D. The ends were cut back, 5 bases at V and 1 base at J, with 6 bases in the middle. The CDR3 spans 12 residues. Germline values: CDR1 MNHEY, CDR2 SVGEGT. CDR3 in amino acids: CASSRSSYEQYF. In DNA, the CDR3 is TGTGCCAGCAGTAGGAGTTCCTACGAGCAGTACTTC.

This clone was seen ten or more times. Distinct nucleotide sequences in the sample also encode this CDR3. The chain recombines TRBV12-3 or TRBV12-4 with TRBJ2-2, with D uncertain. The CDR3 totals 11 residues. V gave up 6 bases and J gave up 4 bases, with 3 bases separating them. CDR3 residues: CASRLTGELFF. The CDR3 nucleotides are TGTGCCAGCAGACTCACCGGGGAGCTGTTTTTT.

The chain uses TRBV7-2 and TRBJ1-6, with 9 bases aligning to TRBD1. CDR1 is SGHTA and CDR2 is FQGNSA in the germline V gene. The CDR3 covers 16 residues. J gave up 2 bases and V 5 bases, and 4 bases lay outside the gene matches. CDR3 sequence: CASSAQGAAYNSPLHF. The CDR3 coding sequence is TGTGCCAGCAGCGCACAGGGGGCGGCCTATAATTCACCCCTCCACTTT.

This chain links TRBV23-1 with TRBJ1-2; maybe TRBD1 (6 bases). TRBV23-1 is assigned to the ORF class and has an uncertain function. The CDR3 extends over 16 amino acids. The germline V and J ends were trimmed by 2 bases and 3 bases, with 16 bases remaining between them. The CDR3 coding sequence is TGCGCCAGCAGTCAACCGAGAGAAACAGGGTACTATGGCTACACCTTC. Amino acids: CASSQPRETGYYGYTF.